The clone carrying this T cell receptor beta chain appeared many times. Its antigen is currently unknown. Building of the TCR beta libraries involved iRepertoire HTBI primers and Arm-PCR of CDR3 regions. TCRdb processed the multiplex PCR reads anew with MiXCR; each CDR3 protein has one entry. Among about 370,000 distinct CDR3 sequences, around 15% were seen once, and the ten largest hold about a fifth. These data are taken from a study of regulatory T cells in long-lasting Graves disease. Study information: Newly diagnosed Graves' patients had taken antithyroid drugs under 3 months. Study-level points and caveats: The study found persistent patients shared more public clonotypes (fewer than 3,000) than new patients (around 870). Preferential use of TRBV28, TRBJ1-2 and TRBJ2-5 was seen in persistent disease.

The CDR3 is made up of 17 amino acids. Trimming pared 6 bases from V and 0 bases from J, leaving 19 bases between. Germline V gene lookup returns CDR1 MNHEY and CDR2 SVGEGT. Time point described: newly diagnosed GD, antithyroid drugs for less than 3 months. Making the TCR library involved RNA that had been extracted from PBMCs. Collection of peripheral blood (approximately 9 milliliters) was done using EDTA tubes. The chain combines TRBV6-2 or TRBV6-3 with TRBJ2-3; perhaps TRBD1 as D (5 bases). The TCR sequence derives from a female donor with Graves disease. Sequenced here: peripheral blood mononuclear cells (PBMCs), sampled at new diagnosis, from a patient treated with antithyroid drugs. The CDR3, as DNA: TGTGCCAGCAGCGATACTTTGACAGCGCCTAGCACAGATACGCAGTATTTT. Translation: CASSDTLTAPSTDTQYF.